The present T cell receptor (beta chain) was sequenced within a study of shared clonotypes between healthy human individuals. Investigators divided CD4+ cells into CD45RA+ naive and CD45RA-negative memory subsets. Study results and caveats: Relative to their counterparts shared across all four donors, non-shared clonotypes exhibited diminished generation probabilities.

Original processing methods: Junction-only immunoSEQ sequences carried no quality scores, so filtering differed. TCRdb keeps only in-frame clones here, not all; method: immunoSEQ multiplex PCR. V and J calls plus clone size are reproduced from that table; the DNA served to infer D and trimming. The sample has around 750,000 clones; under 80% are singletons. V lost 0 bases to trimming and J lost 5 bases, with 18 bases between them. The germline CDR1 and CDR2 sequences are SGHRS and YFSETQ. The CDR3 runs 16 residues. Turning to this clone: Its antigen is not known.

The V and J genes are TRBV5-1 and TRBJ2-7; no definite D call. Sequencing input: memory CD4+ T cells sorted from blood. Subset defined: CD45RA-negative fraction. This clonotype was sampled from a woman in her 30s in good health. This CDR3 is CASSLGVTTGGHEQYF. CDR3 bases: TGCGCCAGCAGCTTGGGTGTCACGACGGGTGGCCACGAGCAGTACTTC.